These 30 T cell receptor beta chains were all obtained from the same sample, sequenced in a study of cytomegalovirus exposure and HLA in healthy donors. Vbeta (60) and Jbeta (13) primers were used in the PCR. Some clones are missing from TCRdb's copy, which holds only in-frame ones; the method was immunoSEQ multiplex PCR. The data hold about 76,000 clones, with approximately 70% observed a single time. The sample taken for sequencing was PBMCs. The origin of the receptors is a woman aged 40 to 50 in good health and CMV-seropositive.

The chain combines TRBV28 with TRBJ2-1; 7 nucleotides align to TRBD1. Germline loops: CDR1 MDHEN, CDR2 SYDVKM. J was trimmed by 0 bases and V by 5 bases; bases with no gene match: 4. This CDR3 is 15 amino acids long. In DNA form, the CDR3 reads TGTGCCAGCAGTAACAGGGGTGGCTCCTACAATGAGCAGTTCTTC. Translated: CASSNRGGSYNEQFF. The full variable domain, with the rest looked up from reference TRBV28 and TRBJ2-1, is DVKVTQSSRYLVKRTGEKVFLECVQDMDHENMFWYRQDPGLGLRLIYFSYDVKMKEKGDIPEGYSVSREKKERFSLILESASTNQTSMYLCASSNRGGSYNEQFFGPGTRLTVL.

This rearrangement joins TRBV28 to TRBJ1-6; 11 bases are shared with TRBD1. The V gene end was trimmed by 5 bases and the J gene end by 9 bases; junction bases not matched to a gene: 9. The CDR3 totals 16 residues. Per germline, CDR1 MDHEN and CDR2 SYDVKM. This CDR3 is CASSPYSDRGPSPLHF. Here the CDR3 DNA reads TGTGCCAGCAGTCCTTACTCGGACAGGGGGCCTTCACCCCTCCACTTT.

The J gene is TRBJ2-7, the V gene TRBV11-2, with TRBD1 matching over 10 bases. The CDR3 loop spans 15 amino acids. The V and J ends lost 2 bases and 3 bases, in that order; junction bases with no gene match: 4. The germline V gene has CDR1 SGHAT and CDR2 FQNNGV. The CDR3 reads CASSLSGTGVYEQYF. DNA of the CDR3: TGTGCCAGCAGCTTAAGTGGGACAGGGGTCTACGAGCAGTACTTC.

This chain uses TRBV11-2 with TRBJ1-6; D is unclear. The V end was cut by 5 bases, the J end by 7 bases, with 18 bases between. CDR1 and CDR2 from the germline V gene are SGHAT and FQNNGV. The length of the CDR3 is 16 residues. For the CDR3, the DNA is TGTGCCAGCAGCACAAACCCGGGAACCGCCAATTCACCCCTCCACTTT. It specifies CASSTNPGTANSPLHF.

The chain combines TRBV7-2 with TRBJ2-2; the D is unclear. The V and J ends lost 1 base and 7 bases respectively, with 4 bases between them. CDR3 size: 12 residues. Germline V lookup: CDR1 SGHTA, CDR2 FQGNSA. CDR3 in amino acids: CASSLVVGELFF. The CDR3 bases are TGTGCCAGCAGCTTAGTAGTCGGGGAGCTGTTTTTT. The full variable domain, in which reference TRBV7-2 and TRBJ2-2 provide the parts outside the CDR3, is GAGVSQSPSNKVTEKGKDVELRCDPISGHTALYWYRQSLGQGLEFLIYFQGNSAPDKSGLPSDRFSAERTGGSVSTLTIQRTQQEDSAVYLCASSLVVGELFFGEGSRLTVL.

This clone has a handful of counts. The chain carries TRBV11-1 and TRBJ2-1; D not certain. The ends were cut back, 4 bases at V and 0 bases at J, with 10 bases in the middle. CDR3 length: 15 residues. Per the germline V gene, CDR1 is SGHAT and CDR2 is FQDESV (reference sequence). The CDR3 nucleotides are TGTGCCAGCAGCTCCGGATGGAGCTCCTACAATGAGCAGTTCTTC. Amino acid sequence: CASSSGWSSYNEQFF.

The J gene is TRBJ2-3, the V gene TRBV29-1, with 10 bases that match TRBD2. CDR3 size: 14 residues. With V trimmed by 6 bases and J by 2 bases, 5 bases remained unmatched. CDR1 is SQVTM and CDR2 is ANQGSEA in the germline V gene. The CDR3 DNA sequence: TGCAGCGTGAGCGGGGGGGAGATCACAGATACGCAGTATTTT. This sequence encodes CSVSGGEITDTQYF.

The rearrangement joins TRBV2 to TRBJ2-1, with a tentative D call TRBD1 (6 bases). The V end lost 8 bases, the J end lost 5 bases, and 13 bases lay between the germline ends. The CDR3 runs 13 residues. Per the germline V gene, CDR1 is SNHLY and CDR2 is FYNNEI. CDR3 sequence (DNA): TGTGCCAGCCCTACAGGGTCAGACAATGAGCAGTTCTTC. Protein sequence: CASPTGSDNEQFF.

This rearrangement joins TRBV27 to TRBJ1-1, with D tentatively TRBD1 (6 bases). The CDR3 loop spans 14 amino acids. The ends were cut back, 5 bases at V and 5 bases at J, with 15 bases in the middle. CDR1 is MNHEY, CDR2 SMNVEV, per germline (reference sequence). CDR3 in DNA: TGTGCCAGCAGTCGGACAGCGCTTCGGACTGAAGCTTTCTTT. Translating it yields CASSRTALRTEAFF.

The rearrangement links TRBV19 to TRBJ1-4; 7 nucleotides match TRBD1. V lost 5 bases and J lost 0; bases outside the gene matches: 3. Germline V gene data show CDR1 as LNHDA and CDR2 as SQIVND (reference sequence). This CDR3 is built from 15 residues. The CDR3 coding sequence is TGTGCCAGTAGTCCCGGGACAGCAACTAATGAAAAACTGTTTTTT. This gives the protein CASSPGTATNEKLFF.

The genes are TRBV5-1 and TRBJ2-1; 9 nucleotides align to TRBD2. V lost 3 bases to trimming and J lost 0 bases; unmatched junction nucleotides: 7. Per the germline V gene, CDR1 is SGHRS and CDR2 is YFSETQ. CDR3 length: 17 amino acids. CDR3 sequence: CASSWKKTSGSYNEQFF. DNA for the CDR3: TGCGCCAGCAGCTGGAAGAAGACTAGCGGCTCCTACAATGAGCAGTTCTTC.

This clone was recorded a few times. This sequence joins TRBV29-1 and TRBJ1-4, with TRBD1 as a possible D gene (6 bases). Germline V gene sequence: CDR1 SQVTM, CDR2 ANQGSEA. The CDR3 has 13 residues. V gave up 1 base and J gave up 8 bases, with 11 bases separating them. This CDR3 is CSVEVQGGEKLFF. For the CDR3, the DNA is TGCAGCGTTGAAGTACAGGGTGGAGAAAAACTGTTTTTT. Full variable domain (missing parts from reference TRBV29-1 and TRBJ1-4): SAVISQKPSRDICQRGTSLTIQCQVDSQVTMMFWYRQQPGQSLTLIATANQGSEATYESGFVIDKFPISRPNLTFSTLTVSNMSPEDSSIYLCSVEVQGGEKLFFGSGTQLSVL.

The chain carries TRBV6-6 and TRBJ2-7; D ambiguous. CDR3 length: 13 residues. Germline V CDR1 and CDR2: MNHNY, SVGAGI (reference sequence). V dropped 4 bases and J dropped 6 bases, with 13 bases sitting between them. CDR3 DNA sequence: TGTGCCAGCAGTTTTAAACAATTCAGCGAGCAGTACTTC. It is translated as CASSFKQFSEQYF.

This clone came up once. The chain carries TRBV9 and TRBJ1-1; no definite D call. CDR1 is SGDLS, CDR2 YYNGEE, per germline. The V gene lost 6 bases and the J gene lost 1 base, with 13 bases spanning the gap. This CDR3 is built from 14 residues. CDR3 protein: CASTTSDKNTEAFF. Here the CDR3 DNA reads TGTGCCAGCACAACGTCAGACAAGAACACTGAAGCTTTCTTT.

CDR3 in DNA: TGTGCCAGCAGCGGCAGGGTTACAGATACGCAGTATTTT. Its protein product is CASSGRVTDTQYF. V gene TRBV7-9 combines with J gene TRBJ2-3; a possible D gene is TRBD1 (5 bases). The CDR3 is 13 amino acids. Germline CDR1 and CDR2: SEHNR and FQNEAQ (reference sequence). Trimming stripped 5 bases from V and 3 bases from J, with 9 bases between.

The chain joins TRBV2 to TRBJ2-5; 15 bases map to TRBD2. Per germline, CDR1 SNHLY and CDR2 FYNNEI. The CDR3 covers 13 residues. Trimming took 11 bases from V and 4 from J; bases not matched to a gene: 2. The CDR3 DNA follows: TGTGCCGTGGGACTAGCGGGAGGAGAGACCCAGTACTTC. Translation: CAVGLAGGETQYF.

The chain joins TRBV5-1 to TRBJ2-3; a weak D match, TRBD1 (5 bases). The CDR3 length is 15 residues. Germline V CDR1 and CDR2: SGHRS, YFSETQ. Trimming removed 1 base from V and 2 bases from J, with 11 bases in between. The CDR3 loop reads CASSLRQISTDTQYF. Here the CDR3 DNA reads TGCGCCAGCAGCTTGAGACAGATTTCCACAGATACGCAGTATTTT.

The chain has TRBV7-2 and TRBJ2-2, with a tentative D call TRBD2 (6 bases). Trimming removed 4 bases from V and 7 bases from J, with 19 bases in between. Germline V gives CDR1 SGHTA, CDR2 FQGNSA. This CDR3 comprises 16 residues. For the CDR3, the DNA is TGTGCCAGCAGCTCCCCCGTTCGGCAGGGAGGCGGGGAGCTGTTTTTT. This sequence encodes CASSSPVRQGGGELFF. Complete variable domain (other parts from reference TRBV7-2 and TRBJ2-2): GAGVSQSPSNKVTEKGKDVELRCDPISGHTALYWYRQSLGQGLEFLIYFQGNSAPDKSGLPSDRFSAERTGGSVSTLTIQRTQQEDSAVYLCASSSPVRQGGGELFFGEGSRLTVL.

The chain uses TRBV28 and TRBJ2-5; a possible D gene is TRBD1 (5 bases). The V end lost 7 bases, the J end lost 5 bases, and 14 bases lay between the germline ends. Germline CDR1 reads MDHEN; CDR2 reads SYDVKM. This CDR3 is built from 13 residues. CDR3 DNA: TGTGCCAGCACTGGGGCTAATTTGGAGACCCAGTACTTC. Residues: CASTGANLETQYF.

The genes are TRBV11-2 and TRBJ2-1; 10 bases are a match to TRBD2. The CDR3 consists of 14 residues. CDR1 is SGHAT and CDR2 is FQNNGV in the germline V gene. Trimming removed 4 bases from V and 7 bases from J; junction bases left unmatched: 4. CDR3 sequence: CASSSWTSGNEQFF. CDR3 coding DNA: TGTGCCAGCAGCTCGTGGACTAGCGGAAATGAGCAGTTCTTC. Full variable domain (outside the CDR3, taken from reference TRBV11-2 and TRBJ2-1): EAGVAQSPRYKIIEKRQSVAFWCNPISGHATLYWYQQILGQGPKLLIQFQNNGVVDDSQLPKDRFSAERLKGVDSTLKIQPAKLEDSAVYLCASSSWTSGNEQFFGPGTRLTVL.

The chain's CDR3 is CASSRTGTYEQYF. CDR3 DNA sequence: TGTGCCAGCAGCAGGACAGGAACCTACGAGCAGTACTTC. V gene TRBV6-5 combines with J gene TRBJ2-7; 7 bases line up with TRBD1. CDR1 and CDR2 from the germline V gene are MNHEY and SVGAGI. The V gene end was trimmed by 6 bases and the J gene end by 2 bases; junction bases not matched to a gene: 4. The CDR3 sequence is 13 residues long.

V and J are TRBV5-6 and TRBJ1-5; 7 bases align to TRBD1. V shed 2 bases and J 1 base; nucleotides not matched to a gene: 6. This CDR3 has 16 residues. CDR1 and CDR2 from the germline V gene are SGHDT and YYEEEE. CDR3 amino acids: CASSFYRGSSNQPQHF. CDR3 nucleotide sequence: TGTGCCAGCAGCTTTTACAGGGGTTCGAGCAATCAGCCCCAGCATTTT. Based on the CDR3 plus reference TRBV5-6 and TRBJ1-5, the full variable domain is DAGVTQSPTHLIKTRGQQVTLRCSPKSGHDTVSWYQQALGQGPQFIFQYYEEEERQRGNFPDRFSGHQFPNYSSELNVNALLLGDSALYLCASSFYRGSSNQPQHFGDGTRLSIL.

The chain combines TRBV18 with TRBJ2-7; D is perhaps TRBD1 (7 bases). The germline V gene encodes CDR1 KGHSH and CDR2 LQKENI. The CDR3 contains 15 residues. V was clipped by 2 bases and J by 2 bases, with 13 bases between them. The CDR3 reads CASSPFQGGTYEQYF. DNA for the CDR3: TGTGCCAGCTCACCATTTCAGGGGGGAACCTACGAGCAGTACTTC.

This clone was detected once. The chain is built from TRBV6-5 and TRBJ2-7, with D perhaps matching TRBD2 (5 bases). Per the germline V gene, CDR1 is MNHEY and CDR2 is SVGAGI. Trimming took 0 bases from V and 1 from J, leaving 10 bases between them. The CDR3 is made up of 15 amino acids. The CDR3 region is CASSYSMGGSYEQYF. For the CDR3, the DNA is TGTGCCAGCAGTTACTCGATGGGCGGGTCCTACGAGCAGTACTTC.

The rearrangement links TRBV27 to TRBJ1-4; D possibly corresponds to TRBD1 (5 bases). The CDR3 totals 14 residues. Germline loops: CDR1 MNHEY, CDR2 SMNVEV (reference sequence). V was pared by 3 bases and J by 7 bases, with 12 bases between. The CDR3 region is CASSFRQGGEKLFF. The CDR3 nucleotides read TGTGCCAGCAGTTTCAGGCAGGGAGGTGAAAAACTGTTTTTT.

This chain joins TRBV11-2 and TRBJ2-7; 10 bases line up with TRBD2. The V gene end was trimmed by 4 bases and the J gene end by 2 bases; junction bases not matched to a gene: 5. The CDR3 is made up of 15 amino acids. CDR1 is SGHAT and CDR2 is FQNNGV in the germline V gene. CDR3 sequence: CASSSRTSGPYEQYF. The CDR3 DNA reads as TGTGCCAGCAGCTCCCGGACTAGCGGTCCCTACGAGCAGTACTTC.

The CDR3 sequence is CASSHGQGDSPLHF. In nucleotides, the CDR3 is TGCGCCAGCAGCCACGGACAGGGCGATTCACCCCTCCACTTT. The V call is TRBV5-1, the J call TRBJ1-6; 8 bases map to TRBD1. The CDR3 consists of 14 residues. The germline gives CDR1 SGHRS, CDR2 YFSETQ. V was pared by 4 bases and J by 8 bases, with 5 bases of the junction left unmatched.

The chain combines TRBV30 with TRBJ2-3, with D tentatively TRBD2 (6 bases). This CDR3 comprises 12 residues. V lost 3 bases and J 10 bases, leaving 14 bases between the germline ends. Germline V gene data show CDR1 as GTSNPN and CDR2 as SVGIG (reference sequence). CDR3 region: CAWSPGEAPQYF. CDR3 DNA: TGTGCCTGGAGCCCCGGGGAGGCCCCGCAGTATTTT.

The chain has TRBV7-8 and TRBJ2-5; possible D gene TRBD2, 7 bases. Germline-derived CDR1 and CDR2 are SGHVS and FQNEAQ. Trimming removed 5 bases from V and 5 bases from J, with 18 bases in between. This CDR3 contains 15 residues. CDR3 DNA sequence: TGTGCCAGCAGCCCCCGTGGGGGGGGCCTTGAGACCCAGTACTTC. It codes for CASSPRGGGLETQYF.

The rearrangement joins TRBV15 to TRBJ2-7, with TRBD1 identical over 7 bases. The CDR3 is 14 residues long. Unmatched junction bases numbered 2, after V lost 3 bases and J lost 0 bases. Germline lookup yields CDR1 LNHNV and CDR2 YYDKDF (reference sequence). CDR3 in DNA: TGTGCCACCAGCAGGCCAGGGGGCTCCTACGAGCAGTACTTC. It codes for CATSRPGGSYEQYF.